This T cell receptor beta chain was recovered during a study of Graves' ophthalmopathy and Graves' hyperthyroidism. RNA transcripts were the template, and TCR beta CDR3 regions were amplified from them. In the first round, RT-PCR was carried out with HTBI primers, and a multiplex PCR formed the second round. TCRdb independently ran MiXCR on the multiplex PCR reads; one entry per CDR3 protein. The table includes under 800,000 distinct CDR3 sequences, approximately 22% detected once. The sequence derives from a woman in her late teens or twenties with stable Graves' hyperthyroidism. Some clones in this sample may be carry-over from other donors' samples. Sequenced input: peripheral blood.

The CDR3 is CAWSGTGNTEAFF. The CDR3 region has the DNA TGTGCCTGGAGTGGCACAGGGAACACTGAAGCTTTCTTT. V usage is TRBV30 and J usage is TRBJ1-1; tentatively, D is TRBD1 (5 bases). Germline CDR1 is GTSNPN and CDR2 is SVGIG (reference sequence). V was pared by 1 base and J by 1 base, with 7 bases between. This CDR3 spans 13 amino acids.